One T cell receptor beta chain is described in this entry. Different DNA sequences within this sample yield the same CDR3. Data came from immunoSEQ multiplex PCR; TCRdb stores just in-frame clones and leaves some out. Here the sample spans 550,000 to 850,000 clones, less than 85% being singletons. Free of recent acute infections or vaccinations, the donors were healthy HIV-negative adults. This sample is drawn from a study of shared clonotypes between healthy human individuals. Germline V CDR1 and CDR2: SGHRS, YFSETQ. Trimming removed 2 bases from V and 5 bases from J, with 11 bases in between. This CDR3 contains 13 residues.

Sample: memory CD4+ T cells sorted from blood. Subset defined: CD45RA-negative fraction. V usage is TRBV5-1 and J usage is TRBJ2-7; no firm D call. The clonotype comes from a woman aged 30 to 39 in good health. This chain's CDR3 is CASSFAGSDEQYF. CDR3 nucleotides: TGCGCCAGCAGCTTTGCAGGATCCGACGAGCAGTACTTC.